Reported below is one TCR beta chain. Its antigen is undetermined. This beta chain is an off-target read within a library intended for alpha chains, so its frequency means little. Constant-region reverse primers amplified full-length variable regions, followed by semi-nested Nested Universal Primer A PCR. TCRdb analysed the 5' RACE reads with MiXCR anew, one entry per CDR3 protein. Recorded for this sample: roughly 74 distinct CDR3 sequences. Germline V gives CDR1 MRHNA, CDR2 SNTAGT. The CDR3 spans 15 residues. With 7 bases removed from V and 4 bases from J, the gap between germline ends came to 17 bases. Study results and limitations: Tumor Tregs overlapped most with tumor, then blood, naive CD4+ cells. Tumor memory CD4+ T cell TCR gene usage clustered with blood and lymph node memory CD4+ cells and lymph node naive CD4+ cells.

Naive CD4+ cells had CD25+ Tregs removed. V usage is TRBV6-4 and J usage is TRBJ2-1; D assignment may be TRBD1 or TRBD2 (6 bases each). This receptor was identified in a female donor with breast cancer. What was sequenced was naive CD4+ T cells sorted from a lymph node. Subset here: naive CD4+ T cells, CD4+CD45RA+CD25-. The DNA of the CDR3 is TGTGCCAGCATGTGGGGCGGAGGGGGTTACAATGAGCAGTTCTTC. Its protein product is CASMWGGGGYNEQFF.